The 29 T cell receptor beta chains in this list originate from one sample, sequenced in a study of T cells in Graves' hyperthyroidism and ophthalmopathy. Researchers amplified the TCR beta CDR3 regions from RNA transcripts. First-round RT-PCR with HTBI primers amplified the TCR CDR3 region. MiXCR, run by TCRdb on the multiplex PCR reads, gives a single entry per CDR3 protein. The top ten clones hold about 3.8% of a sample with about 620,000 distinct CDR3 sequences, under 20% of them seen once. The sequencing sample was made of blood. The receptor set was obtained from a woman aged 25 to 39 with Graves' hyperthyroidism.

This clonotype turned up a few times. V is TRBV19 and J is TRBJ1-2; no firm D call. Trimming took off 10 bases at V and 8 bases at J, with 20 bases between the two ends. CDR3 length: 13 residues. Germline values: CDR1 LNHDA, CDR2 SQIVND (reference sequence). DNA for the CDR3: TGTGCCACCCTTTCGGGTTACGCGGAGGGCTACACCTTC. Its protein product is CATLSGYAEGYTF.

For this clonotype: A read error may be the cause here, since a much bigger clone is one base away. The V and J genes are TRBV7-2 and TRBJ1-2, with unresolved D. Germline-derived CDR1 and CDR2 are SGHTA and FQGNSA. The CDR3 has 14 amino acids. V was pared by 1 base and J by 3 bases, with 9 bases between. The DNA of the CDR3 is TGTGCCAGCAGCTTAGACGGATCTGACTATGGCTACACCTTC. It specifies CASSLDGSDYGYTF.

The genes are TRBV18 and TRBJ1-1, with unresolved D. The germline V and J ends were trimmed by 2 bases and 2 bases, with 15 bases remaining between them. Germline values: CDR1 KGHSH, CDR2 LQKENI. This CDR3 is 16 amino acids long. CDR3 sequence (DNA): TGTGCCAGCTCACCAGAGCCACGGTCTATAAACACTGAAGCTTTCTTT. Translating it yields CASSPEPRSINTEAFF.

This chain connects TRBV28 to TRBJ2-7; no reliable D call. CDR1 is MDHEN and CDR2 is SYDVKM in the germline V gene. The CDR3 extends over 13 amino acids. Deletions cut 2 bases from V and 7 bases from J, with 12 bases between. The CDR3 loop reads CASSLGPSREQYF. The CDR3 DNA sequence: TGTGCCAGCAGTTTAGGACCCTCCAGGGAGCAGTACTTC.

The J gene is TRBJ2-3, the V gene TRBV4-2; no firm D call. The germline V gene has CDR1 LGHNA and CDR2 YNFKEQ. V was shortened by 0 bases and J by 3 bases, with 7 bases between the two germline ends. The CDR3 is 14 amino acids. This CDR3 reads CASSQESQTDTQYF. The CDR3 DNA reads TGTGCCAGCAGCCAAGAGTCACAGACAGATACGCAGTATTTT.

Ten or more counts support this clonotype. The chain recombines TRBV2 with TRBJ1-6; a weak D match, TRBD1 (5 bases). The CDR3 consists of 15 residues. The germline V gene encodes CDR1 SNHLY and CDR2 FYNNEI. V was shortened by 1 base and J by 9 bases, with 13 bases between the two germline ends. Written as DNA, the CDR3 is TGTGCCAGCAGTGAAGTCCGGCAGGGCCCTTCACCCCTCCACTTT. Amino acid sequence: CASSEVRQGPSPLHF.

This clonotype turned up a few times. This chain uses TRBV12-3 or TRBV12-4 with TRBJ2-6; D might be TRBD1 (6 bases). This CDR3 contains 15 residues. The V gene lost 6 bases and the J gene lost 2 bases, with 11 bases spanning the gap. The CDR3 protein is CASSLQGPGANVLTF. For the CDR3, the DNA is TGTGCCAGCAGCCTACAGGGTCCTGGGGCCAACGTCCTGACTTTC.

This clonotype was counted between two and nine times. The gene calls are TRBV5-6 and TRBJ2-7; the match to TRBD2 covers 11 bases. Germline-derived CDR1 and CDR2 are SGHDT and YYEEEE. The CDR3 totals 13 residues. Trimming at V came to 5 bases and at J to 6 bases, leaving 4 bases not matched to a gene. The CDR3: CASRLAGVSEQYF. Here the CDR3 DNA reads TGTGCCAGCAGACTAGCGGGAGTTAGCGAGCAGTACTTC. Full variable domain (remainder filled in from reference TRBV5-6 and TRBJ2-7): DAGVTQSPTHLIKTRGQQVTLRCSPKSGHDTVSWYQQALGQGPQFIFQYYEEEERQRGNFPDRFSGHQFPNYSSELNVNALLLGDSALYLCASRLAGVSEQYFGPGTRLTVT.

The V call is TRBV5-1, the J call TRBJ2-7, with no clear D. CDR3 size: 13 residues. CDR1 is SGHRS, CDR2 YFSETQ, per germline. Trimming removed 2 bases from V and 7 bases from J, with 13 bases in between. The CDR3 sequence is CASSLAGPLEQYF. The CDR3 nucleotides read TGCGCCAGCAGCTTAGCCGGGCCGTTGGAGCAGTACTTC.

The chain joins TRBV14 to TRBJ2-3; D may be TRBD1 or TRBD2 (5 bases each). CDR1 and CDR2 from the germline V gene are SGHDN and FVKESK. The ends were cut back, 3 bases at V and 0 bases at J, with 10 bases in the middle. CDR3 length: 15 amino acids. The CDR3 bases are TGTGCCAGCAGCCACGCCGGGGACAGCACAGATACGCAGTATTTT. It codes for CASSHAGDSTDTQYF. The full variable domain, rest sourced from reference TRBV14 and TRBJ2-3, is EAGVTQFPSHSVIEKGQTVTLRCDPISGHDNLYWYRRVMGKEIKFLLHFVKESKQDESGMPNNRFLAERTGGTYSTLKVQPAELEDSGVYFCASSHAGDSTDTQYFGPGTRLTVL.

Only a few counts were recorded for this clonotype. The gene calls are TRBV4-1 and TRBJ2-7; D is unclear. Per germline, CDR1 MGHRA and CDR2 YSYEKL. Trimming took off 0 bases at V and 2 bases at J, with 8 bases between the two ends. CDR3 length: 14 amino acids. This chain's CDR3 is CASSQDDGAYEQYF. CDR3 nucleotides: TGCGCCAGCAGCCAAGATGACGGTGCCTACGAGCAGTACTTC.

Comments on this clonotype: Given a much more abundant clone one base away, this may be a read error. CDR3 coding DNA: TGTGCCACCAGTGATTGGGGCGGCGATACGCAGTATTTT. Its translation is CATSDWGGDTQYF. The chain recombines TRBV24-1 with TRBJ2-3; tentatively, D is TRBD1 (5 bases). Germline CDR1 is KGHDR and CDR2 is SFDVKD. Trimming removed 2 bases from V and 6 bases from J, with 8 bases in between. The CDR3 consists of 13 residues.

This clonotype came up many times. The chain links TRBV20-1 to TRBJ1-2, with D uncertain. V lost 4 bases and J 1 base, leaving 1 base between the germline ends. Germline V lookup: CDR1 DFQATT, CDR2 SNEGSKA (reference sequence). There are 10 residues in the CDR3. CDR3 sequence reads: CSAINYGYTF. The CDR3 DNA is TGCAGTGCTATTAACTATGGCTACACCTTC.

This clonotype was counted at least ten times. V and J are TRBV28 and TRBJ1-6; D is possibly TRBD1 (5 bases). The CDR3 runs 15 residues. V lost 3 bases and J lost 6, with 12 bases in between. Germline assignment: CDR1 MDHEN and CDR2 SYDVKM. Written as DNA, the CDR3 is TGTGCCAGCAGTTTGGCAGGGCTGGGTAATTCACCCCTCCACTTT. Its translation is CASSLAGLGNSPLHF.

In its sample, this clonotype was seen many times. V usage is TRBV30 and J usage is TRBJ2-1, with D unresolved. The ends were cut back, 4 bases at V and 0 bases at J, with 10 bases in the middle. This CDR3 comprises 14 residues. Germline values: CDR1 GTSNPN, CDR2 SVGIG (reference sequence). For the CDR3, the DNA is TGTGCCTGGAAGGACGAGAGCTCCTACAATGAGCAGTTCTTC. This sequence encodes CAWKDESSYNEQFF.

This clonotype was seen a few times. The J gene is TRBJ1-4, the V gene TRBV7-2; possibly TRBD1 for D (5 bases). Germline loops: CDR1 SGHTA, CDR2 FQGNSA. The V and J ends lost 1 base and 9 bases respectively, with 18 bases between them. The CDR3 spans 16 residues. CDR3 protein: CASSLVGSTGSQKLFF. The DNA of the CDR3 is TGTGCCAGCAGCTTAGTCGGCTCTACAGGTTCTCAAAAACTGTTTTTT.

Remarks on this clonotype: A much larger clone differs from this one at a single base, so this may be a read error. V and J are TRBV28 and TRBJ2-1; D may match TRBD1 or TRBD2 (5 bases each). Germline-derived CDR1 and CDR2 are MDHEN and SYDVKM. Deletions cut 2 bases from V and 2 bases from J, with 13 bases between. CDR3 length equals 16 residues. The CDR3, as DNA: TGTGCCAGCAGTTTACTCCGGGACGGACCCTACAATGAGCAGTTCTTC. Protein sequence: CASSLLRDGPYNEQFF.

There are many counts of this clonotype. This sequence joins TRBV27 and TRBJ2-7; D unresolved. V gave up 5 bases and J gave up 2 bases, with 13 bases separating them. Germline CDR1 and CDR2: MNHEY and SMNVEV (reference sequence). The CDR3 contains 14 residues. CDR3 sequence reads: CASSPRQAPYEQYF. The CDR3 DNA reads TGTGCCAGCAGTCCCCGGCAGGCCCCCTACGAGCAGTACTTC.

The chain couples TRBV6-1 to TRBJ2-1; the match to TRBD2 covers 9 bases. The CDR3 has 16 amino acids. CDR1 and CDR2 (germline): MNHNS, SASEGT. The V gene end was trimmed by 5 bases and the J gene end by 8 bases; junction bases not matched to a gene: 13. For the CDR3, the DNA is TGTGCCAGCAGTATAACCGGGCGGCGGGAGGGCCATGAGCAGTTCTTC. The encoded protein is CASSITGRREGHEQFF.

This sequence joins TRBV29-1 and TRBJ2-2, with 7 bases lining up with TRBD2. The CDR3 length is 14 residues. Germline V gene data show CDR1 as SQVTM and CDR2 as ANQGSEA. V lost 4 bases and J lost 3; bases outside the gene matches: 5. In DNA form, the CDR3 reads TGCAGCGTTGCTAGCGGACCGTACACCGGGGAGCTGTTTTTT. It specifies CSVASGPYTGELFF.

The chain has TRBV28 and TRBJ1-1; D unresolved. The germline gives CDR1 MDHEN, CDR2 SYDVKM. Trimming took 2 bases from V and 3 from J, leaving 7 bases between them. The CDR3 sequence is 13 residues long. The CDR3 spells CASSLNLDTEAFF. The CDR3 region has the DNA TGTGCCAGCAGTTTAAATTTGGACACTGAAGCTTTCTTT. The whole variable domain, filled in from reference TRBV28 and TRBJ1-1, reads DVKVTQSSRYLVKRTGEKVFLECVQDMDHENMFWYRQDPGLGLRLIYFSYDVKMKEKGDIPEGYSVSREKKERFSLILESASTNQTSMYLCASSLNLDTEAFFGQGTRLTVV.

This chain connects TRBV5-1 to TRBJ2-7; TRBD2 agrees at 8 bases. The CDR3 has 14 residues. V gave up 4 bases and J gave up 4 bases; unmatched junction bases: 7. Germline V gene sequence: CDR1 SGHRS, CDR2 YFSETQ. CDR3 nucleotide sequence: TGCGCCAGCAGCGTGGGACTAGGGGCTTACGAGCAGTACTTC. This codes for CASSVGLGAYEQYF.

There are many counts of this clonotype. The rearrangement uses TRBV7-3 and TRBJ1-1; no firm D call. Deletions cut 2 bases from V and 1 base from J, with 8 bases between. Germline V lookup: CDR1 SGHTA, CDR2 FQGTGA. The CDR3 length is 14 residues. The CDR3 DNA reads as TGTGCCAGCAGCTTAGGAGAACCGAACACTGAAGCTTTCTTT. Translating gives CASSLGEPNTEAFF.

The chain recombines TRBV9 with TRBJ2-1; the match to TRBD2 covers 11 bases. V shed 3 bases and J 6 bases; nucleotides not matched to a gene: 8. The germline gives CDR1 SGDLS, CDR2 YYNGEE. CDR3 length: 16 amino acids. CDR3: CASSATRLAGSNEQFF. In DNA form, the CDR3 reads TGTGCCAGCAGCGCCACCCGACTAGCGGGATCCAATGAGCAGTTCTTC.

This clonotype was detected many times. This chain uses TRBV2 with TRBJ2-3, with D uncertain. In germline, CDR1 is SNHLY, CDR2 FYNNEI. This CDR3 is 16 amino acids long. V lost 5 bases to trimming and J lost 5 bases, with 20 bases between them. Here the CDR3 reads CASSNHPDRLRDTQYF. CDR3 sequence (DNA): TGTGCCAGCAGTAACCACCCGGACCGCCTAAGAGATACGCAGTATTTT. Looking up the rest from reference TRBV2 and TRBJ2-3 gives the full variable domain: EPEVTQTPSHQVTQMGQEVILRCVPISNHLYFYWYRQILGQKVEFLVSFYNNEISEKSEIFDDQFSVERPDGSNFTLKIRSTKLEDSAMYFCASSNHPDRLRDTQYFGPGTRLTVL.

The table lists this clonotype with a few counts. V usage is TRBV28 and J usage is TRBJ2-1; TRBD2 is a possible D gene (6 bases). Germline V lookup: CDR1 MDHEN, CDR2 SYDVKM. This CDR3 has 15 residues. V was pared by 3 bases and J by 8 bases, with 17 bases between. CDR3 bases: TGTGCCAGCAGTTTTTGGGGGGTTGGAACGTATGAGCAGTTCTTC. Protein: CASSFWGVGTYEQFF. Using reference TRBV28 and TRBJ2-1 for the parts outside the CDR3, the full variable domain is DVKVTQSSRYLVKRTGEKVFLECVQDMDHENMFWYRQDPGLGLRLIYFSYDVKMKEKGDIPEGYSVSREKKERFSLILESASTNQTSMYLCASSFWGVGTYEQFFGPGTRLTVL.

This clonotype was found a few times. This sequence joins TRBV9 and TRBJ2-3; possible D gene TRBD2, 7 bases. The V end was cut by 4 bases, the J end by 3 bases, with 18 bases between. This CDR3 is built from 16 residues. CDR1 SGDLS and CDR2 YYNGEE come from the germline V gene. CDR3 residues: CASSLRGGGLTDTQYF. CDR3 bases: TGTGCCAGCAGCTTAAGGGGAGGGGGTTTAACAGATACGCAGTATTTT.

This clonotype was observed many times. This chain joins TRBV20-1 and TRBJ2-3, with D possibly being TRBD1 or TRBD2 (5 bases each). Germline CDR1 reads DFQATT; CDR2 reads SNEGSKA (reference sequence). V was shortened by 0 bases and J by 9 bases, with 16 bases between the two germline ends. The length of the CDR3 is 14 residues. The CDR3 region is CSARDRDPRGTQYF. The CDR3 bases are TGCAGTGCTAGAGATCGGGACCCCCGAGGAACGCAGTATTTT.

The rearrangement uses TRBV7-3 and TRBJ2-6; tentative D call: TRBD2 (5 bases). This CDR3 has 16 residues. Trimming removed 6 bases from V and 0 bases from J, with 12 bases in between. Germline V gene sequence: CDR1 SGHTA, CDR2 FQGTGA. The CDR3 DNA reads TGTGCCAGCAGGACGGGTGGGAGCTCTGGGGCCAACGTCCTGACTTTC. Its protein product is CASRTGGSSGANVLTF. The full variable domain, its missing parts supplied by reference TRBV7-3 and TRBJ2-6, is GAGVSQTPSNKVTEKGKYVELRCDPISGHTALYWYRQSLGQGPEFLIYFQGTGAADDSGLPNDRFFAVRPEGSVSTLKIQRTERGDSAVYLCASRTGGSSGANVLTFGAGSRLTVL.